This T cell receptor (beta chain) was retrieved from a study of CD8 T cells in Susac syndrome (dated by TCRdb to the late 2010s). For the study in its entirety: Among the Susac syndrome patients who were sequenced, clinically active disease was present in about 6 and clinical remission was observed in 8 or 9. CD8+ T cell repertoire clonality was compared between fewer than 13 healthy donors, some 14 Susac syndrome patients and roughly 15 multiple sclerosis patients. The study used repertoire sequencing to test whether antigen drove CD8+ T cell activation and differentiation in Susac syndrome. Susac syndrome patients were therapy-naive, on corticosteroids (some also receiving IVIg), or on IVIg alone at blood withdrawal. The paper's findings and limits, for the study overall: Sixteen and five Susac-specific public clones were found in the total CD8+ and CD8+ TEMRA repertoires, respectively. CD8+ repertoires in Susac syndrome showed clonal expansion, which was highest in CD8+ TEMRA cells and was greater in clinically active patients than in remitting patients. The TCR sequencing and HLA analysis was acknowledged to have included a relatively small number of individuals.

Peripheral blood CD8+ and CD4+ T cells from healthy donors, Susac syndrome patients and multiple sclerosis patients were profiled by high-throughput TCR beta sequencing. Recently defined diagnostic criteria for definite or probable disease were met by the Susac syndrome patients. Bulk CD8+ and CD4+ T cells were purified by magnetic negative isolation, while CD8+ TEMRA cells were enriched using FACS. Blood was collected in EDTA tubes and processed within 24 hours, with PBMCs isolated through density gradient centrifugation. PBMCs intended for TCR sequencing were frozen in liquid nitrogen and were later thawed in a 37 degrees C water bath. Purity of sorted or isolated CD4+, CD8+ and CD8+ TEMRA cells was at least 90%. In the case of this clonotype: Its antigen specificity is not known. No much larger clonotype is one base removed from it; base qualities were not supplied.

Looking up the germline V gene yields CDR1 SGHDN and CDR2 FVKESK. Measured from the cysteine to the phenylalanine, the CDR3 is 16 residues long. Only the CDR3 DNA stays, 48 bases, in frame from base 1. V is pruned by 1 base and J by 9 bases, leaving 12 bases of the junction without a gene match. RNA was extracted with the RNeasy kit and about 0.5 to 1 ug was reverse transcribed using random hexamers. TCR beta CDR3 regions were amplified with the immunoSEQ multiplex PCR assay covering 54 Vbeta and 13 Jbeta segments. Bias from PCR amplification was corrected by using a synthetic template baseline for primer optimization and for computational correction. The authors' analysis ran thus. Only productive sequences were kept, with reads annotated to V, D and J genes according to IMGT and analyzed in immunoSEQ Analyzer. Clonality was computed as one minus Shannon entropy normalized by log2 of the number of productive unique sequences. For each patient and control, public and private clones were evaluated within the 100 most prevalent clones. A clone was defined as Susac-specific if it was absent from the healthy and MS cohorts, from some 1,100 published viral clones and from other ImmuneACCESS disease sequences. The public sequencing data were trimmed at Q25 with fastp and processed into clonotypes with MiXCR by TCRdb, which kept only in-frame beta chains. Rows merge per CDR3 protein into single entries with the most common DNA and genes. None of the V and J calls come from the authors' own analysis; TCRdb made them. Here the sample has 85,000 to 130,000 distinct CDR3 sequences; approximately 94% occur a single time. 0.41% of the sample is taken by the ten largest.

Rearrangement joined TRBV14 to TRBJ2-1; 7 of the junction bases match TRBD2. The clonotype comes from a human donor with Susac syndrome. The sample consisted of CD8+ T cells from PBMCs. The bases are TGTGCCAGCAGCCAAGTGGCTGCAGGGTGGGAGGGTGAGCAGTTCTTC. This yields the protein CASSQVAAGWEGEQFF.